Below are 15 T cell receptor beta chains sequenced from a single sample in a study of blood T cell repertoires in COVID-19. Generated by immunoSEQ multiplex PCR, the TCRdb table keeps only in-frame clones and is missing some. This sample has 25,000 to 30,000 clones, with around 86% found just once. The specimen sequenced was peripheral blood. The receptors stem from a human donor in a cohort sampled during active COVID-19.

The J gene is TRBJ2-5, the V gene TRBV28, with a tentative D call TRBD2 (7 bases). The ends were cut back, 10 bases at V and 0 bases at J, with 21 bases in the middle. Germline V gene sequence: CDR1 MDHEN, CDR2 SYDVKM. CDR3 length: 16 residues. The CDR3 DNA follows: TGTGCCACCTCGGGCGGGGGAAGGGGGTACCAAGAGACCCAGTACTTC. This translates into CATSGGGRGYQETQYF.

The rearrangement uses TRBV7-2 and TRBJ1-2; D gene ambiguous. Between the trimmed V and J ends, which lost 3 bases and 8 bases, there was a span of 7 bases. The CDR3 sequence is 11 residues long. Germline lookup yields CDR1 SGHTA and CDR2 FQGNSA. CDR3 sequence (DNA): TGTGCCAGCAGCTTCGCGGGAGGCTACACCTTC. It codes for CASSFAGGYTF.

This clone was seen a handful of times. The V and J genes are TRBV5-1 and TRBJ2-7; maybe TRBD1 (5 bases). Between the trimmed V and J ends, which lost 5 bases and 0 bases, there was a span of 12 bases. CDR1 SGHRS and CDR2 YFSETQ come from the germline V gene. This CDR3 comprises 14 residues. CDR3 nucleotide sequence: TGCGCCAGCAGGGACACAGCCTACTCCTACGAGCAGTACTTC. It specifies CASRDTAYSYEQYF.

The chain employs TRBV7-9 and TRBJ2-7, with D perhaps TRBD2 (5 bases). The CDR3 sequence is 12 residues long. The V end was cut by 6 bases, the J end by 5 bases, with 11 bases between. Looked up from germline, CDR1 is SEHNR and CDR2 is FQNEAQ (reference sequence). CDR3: CASSLPGNEQYF. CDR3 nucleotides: TGTGCCAGCAGTCTACCCGGGAACGAGCAGTACTTC.

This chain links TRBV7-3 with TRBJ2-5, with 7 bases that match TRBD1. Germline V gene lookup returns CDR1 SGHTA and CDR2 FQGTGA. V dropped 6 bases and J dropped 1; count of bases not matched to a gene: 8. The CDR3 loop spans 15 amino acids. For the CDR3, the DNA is TGTGCCAGCAGGCCTACCGGACAGGCCCAAGAGACCCAGTACTTC. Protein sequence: CASRPTGQAQETQYF. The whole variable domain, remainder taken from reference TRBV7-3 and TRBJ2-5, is GAGVSQTPSNKVTEKGKYVELRCDPISGHTALYWYRQSLGQGPEFLIYFQGTGAADDSGLPNDRFFAVRPEGSVSTLKIQRTERGDSAVYLCASRPTGQAQETQYFGPGTRLLVL.

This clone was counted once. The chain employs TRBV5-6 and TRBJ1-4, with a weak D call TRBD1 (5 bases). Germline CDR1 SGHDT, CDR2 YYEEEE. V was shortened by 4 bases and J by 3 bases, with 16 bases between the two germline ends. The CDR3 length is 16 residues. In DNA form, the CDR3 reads TGTGCCAGCAGCCCTTACGGGAGAGGGGCTAATGAAAAACTGTTTTTT. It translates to CASSPYGRGANEKLFF.

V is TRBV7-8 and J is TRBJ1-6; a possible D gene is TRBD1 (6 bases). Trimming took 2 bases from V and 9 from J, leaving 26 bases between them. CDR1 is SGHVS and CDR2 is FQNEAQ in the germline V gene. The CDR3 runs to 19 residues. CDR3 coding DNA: TGTGCCAGCAGCTTAAGGCCACAGGGAAATAAACAAGAAGGTTCACCCCTCCACTTT. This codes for CASSLRPQGNKQEGSPLHF. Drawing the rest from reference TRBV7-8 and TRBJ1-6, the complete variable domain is GAGVSQSPRYKVAKRGQDVALRCDPISGHVSLFWYQQALGQGPEFLTYFQNEAQLDKSGLPSDRFFAERPEGSVSTLKIQRTQQEDSAVYLCASSLRPQGNKQEGSPLHFGNGTRLTVT.

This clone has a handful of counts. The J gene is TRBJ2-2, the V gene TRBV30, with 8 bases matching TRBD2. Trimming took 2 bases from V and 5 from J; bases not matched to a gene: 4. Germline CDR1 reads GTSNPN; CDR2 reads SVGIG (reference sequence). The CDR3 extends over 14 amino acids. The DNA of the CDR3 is TGTGCCTGGAGTTCGGGGGGGCTGACCGGGGAGCTGTTTTTT. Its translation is CAWSSGGLTGELFF.

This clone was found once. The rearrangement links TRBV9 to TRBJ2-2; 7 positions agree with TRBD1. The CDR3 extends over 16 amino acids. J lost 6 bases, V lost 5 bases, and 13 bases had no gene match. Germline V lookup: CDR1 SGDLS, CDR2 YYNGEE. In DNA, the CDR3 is TGTGCCAGCAGGCATACCGGGACAGCCCAGGCCGGGGAGCTGTTTTTT. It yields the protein CASRHTGTAQAGELFF.

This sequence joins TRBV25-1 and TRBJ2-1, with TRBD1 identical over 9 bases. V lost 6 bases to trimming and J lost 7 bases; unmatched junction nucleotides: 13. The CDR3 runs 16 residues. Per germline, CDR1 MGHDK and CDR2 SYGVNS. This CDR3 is CASSTFTGGRVNEQFF. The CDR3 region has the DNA TGTGCCAGCAGCACCTTTACAGGGGGCCGGGTAAATGAGCAGTTCTTC.

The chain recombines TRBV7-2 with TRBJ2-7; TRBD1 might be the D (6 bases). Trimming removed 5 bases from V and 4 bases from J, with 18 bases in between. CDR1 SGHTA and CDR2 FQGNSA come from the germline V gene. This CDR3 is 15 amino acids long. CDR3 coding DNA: TGTGCCAGCAGCAGGGATAGGACAGTCTCATACGAGCAGTACTTC. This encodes CASSRDRTVSYEQYF.

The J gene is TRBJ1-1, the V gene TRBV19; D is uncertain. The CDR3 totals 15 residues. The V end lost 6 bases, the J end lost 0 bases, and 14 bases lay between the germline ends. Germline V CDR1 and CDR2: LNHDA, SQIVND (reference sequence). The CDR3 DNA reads TGTGCCAGTAGACCAACAGAAACGATGAACACTGAAGCTTTCTTT. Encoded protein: CASRPTETMNTEAFF.

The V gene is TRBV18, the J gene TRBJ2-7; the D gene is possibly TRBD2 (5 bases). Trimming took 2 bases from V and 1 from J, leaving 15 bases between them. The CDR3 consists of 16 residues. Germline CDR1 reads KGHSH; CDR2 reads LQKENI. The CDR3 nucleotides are TGTGCCAGCTCACCATGGTCGGGGTCGAAGTCCTACGAGCAGTACTTC. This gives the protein CASSPWSGSKSYEQYF.

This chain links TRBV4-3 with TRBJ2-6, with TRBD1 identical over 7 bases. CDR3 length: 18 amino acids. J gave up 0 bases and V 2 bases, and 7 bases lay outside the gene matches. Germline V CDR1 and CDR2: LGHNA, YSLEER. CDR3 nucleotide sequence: TGCGCCAGCAGCCAATACAGGGGATTAGGCTCTGGGGCCAACGTCCTGACTTTC. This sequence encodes CASSQYRGLGSGANVLTF.

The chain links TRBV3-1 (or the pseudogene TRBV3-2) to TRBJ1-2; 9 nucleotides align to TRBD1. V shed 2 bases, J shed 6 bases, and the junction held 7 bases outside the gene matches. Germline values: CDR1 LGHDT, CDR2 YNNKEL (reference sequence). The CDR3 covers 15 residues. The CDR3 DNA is TGTGCCAGCAGCCAAAGGGGACAGGGAAAGGATGGCTACACCTTC. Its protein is CASSQRGQGKDGYTF.